The clone carrying this T cell receptor (beta chain) was recorded a few times. Sequencing was performed with immunoSEQ multiplex PCR; in TCRdb, only in-frame clones are kept and a portion is missing. The top ten hold less than 4% of the sample, which has some 250,000 clones, around 85% seen once. The sample comes from a study of blood T cell repertoires in COVID-19. Study context: PBMCs, B-cell-depleted T cells, or T cells provided the cDNA or gDNA that made up the material.

Germline V gives CDR1 LGHDT, CDR2 YNNKEL (reference sequence). Trimming cost V 6 bases and J 0 bases; bases outside gene matches: 4. There are 15 residues in the CDR3. V usage is TRBV3-1 (or the pseudogene TRBV3-2) and J usage is TRBJ2-2; 7 nucleotides line up with TRBD2. The receptor was derived from a woman between 40 and 50 years old with acute COVID-19. Specimen: PBMCs or T cells enriched from blood (not recorded which). The CDR3 protein is CASRPSGTNTGELFF. The DNA of the CDR3 is TGTGCCAGCAGACCAAGCGGGACGAACACCGGGGAGCTGTTTTTT.